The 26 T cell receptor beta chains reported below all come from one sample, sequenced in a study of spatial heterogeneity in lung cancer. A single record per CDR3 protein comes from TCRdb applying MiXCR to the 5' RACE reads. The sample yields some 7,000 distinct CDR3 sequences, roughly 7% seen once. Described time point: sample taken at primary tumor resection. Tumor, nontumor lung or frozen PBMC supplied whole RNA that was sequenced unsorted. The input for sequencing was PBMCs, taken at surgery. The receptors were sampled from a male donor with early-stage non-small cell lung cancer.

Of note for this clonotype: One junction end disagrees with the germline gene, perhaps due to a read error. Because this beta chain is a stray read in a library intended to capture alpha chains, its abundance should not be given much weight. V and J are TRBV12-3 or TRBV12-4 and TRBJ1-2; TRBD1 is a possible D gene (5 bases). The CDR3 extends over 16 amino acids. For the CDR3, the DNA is TGTGTCAGCAGCCTCAGTGGCAGGGCGGCTAACTATGGCTACACCTTC. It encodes CVSSLSGRAANYGYTF.

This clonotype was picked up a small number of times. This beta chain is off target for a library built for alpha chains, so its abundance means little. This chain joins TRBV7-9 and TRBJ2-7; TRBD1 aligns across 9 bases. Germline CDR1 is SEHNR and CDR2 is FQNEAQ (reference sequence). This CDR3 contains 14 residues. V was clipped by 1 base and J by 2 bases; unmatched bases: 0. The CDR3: CASSLGTGAYEQYF. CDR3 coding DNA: TGTGCCAGCAGCTTAGGGACAGGGGCCTACGAGCAGTACTTC.

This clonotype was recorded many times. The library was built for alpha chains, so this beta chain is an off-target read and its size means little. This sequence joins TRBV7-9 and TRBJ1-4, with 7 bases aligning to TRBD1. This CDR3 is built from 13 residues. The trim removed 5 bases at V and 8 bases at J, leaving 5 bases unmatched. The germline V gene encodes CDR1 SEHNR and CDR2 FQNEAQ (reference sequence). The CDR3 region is CASSPGDSEKLFF. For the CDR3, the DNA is TGTGCCAGCAGCCCAGGGGACAGCGAAAAACTGTTTTTT. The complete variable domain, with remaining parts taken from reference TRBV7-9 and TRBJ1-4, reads DTGVSQNPRHKITKRGQNVTFRCDPISEHNRLYWYRQTLGQGPEFLTYFQNEAQLEKSRLLSDRFSAERPKGSFSTLEIQRTEQGDSAMYLCASSPGDSEKLFFGSGTQLSVL.

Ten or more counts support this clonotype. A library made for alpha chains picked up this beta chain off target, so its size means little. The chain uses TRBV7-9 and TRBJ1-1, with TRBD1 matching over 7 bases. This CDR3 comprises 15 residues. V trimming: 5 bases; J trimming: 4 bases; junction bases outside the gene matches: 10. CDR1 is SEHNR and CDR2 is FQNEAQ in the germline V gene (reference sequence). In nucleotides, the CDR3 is TGTGCCAGCAGCGCCCACAGGGGAGAGGGCACTGAAGCTTTCTTT. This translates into CASSAHRGEGTEAFF.

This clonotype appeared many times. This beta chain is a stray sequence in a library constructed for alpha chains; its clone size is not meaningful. CDR3 in DNA: TGTGCCAGCTCACCAGGAGAGGGGACTAATGAAAAACTGTTTTTT. Its translation: CASSPGEGTNEKLFF. V is TRBV18 and J is TRBJ1-4; possibly TRBD1 for D (5 bases). The V and J ends lost 2 bases and 2 bases respectively, with 9 bases between them. The V gene's germline CDR1 is KGHSH and CDR2 LQKENI. This CDR3 has 15 residues.

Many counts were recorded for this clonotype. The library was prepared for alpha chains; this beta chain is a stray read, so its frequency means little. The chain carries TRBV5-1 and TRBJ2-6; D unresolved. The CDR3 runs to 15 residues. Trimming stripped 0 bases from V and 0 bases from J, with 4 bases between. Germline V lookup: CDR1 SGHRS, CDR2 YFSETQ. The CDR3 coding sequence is TGCGCCAGCAGCTTGGACAGCTCTGGGGCCAACGTCCTGACTTTC. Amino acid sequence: CASSLDSSGANVLTF.

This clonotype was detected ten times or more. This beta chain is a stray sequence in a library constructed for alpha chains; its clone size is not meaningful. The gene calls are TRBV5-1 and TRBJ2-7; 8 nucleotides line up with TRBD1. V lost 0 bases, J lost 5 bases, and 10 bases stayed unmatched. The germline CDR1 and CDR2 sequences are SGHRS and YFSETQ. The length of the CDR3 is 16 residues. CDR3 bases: TGCGCCAGCAGCTTGGCGCGGACAGGGTTCAACAACGAGCAGTACTTC. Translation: CASSLARTGFNNEQYF. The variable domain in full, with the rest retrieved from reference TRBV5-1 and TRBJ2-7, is KAGVTQTPRYLIKTRGQQVTLSCSPISGHRSVSWYQQTPGQGLQFLFEYFSETQRNKGNFPGRFSGRQFSNSRSEMNVSTLELGDSALYLCASSLARTGFNNEQYFGPGTRLTVT.

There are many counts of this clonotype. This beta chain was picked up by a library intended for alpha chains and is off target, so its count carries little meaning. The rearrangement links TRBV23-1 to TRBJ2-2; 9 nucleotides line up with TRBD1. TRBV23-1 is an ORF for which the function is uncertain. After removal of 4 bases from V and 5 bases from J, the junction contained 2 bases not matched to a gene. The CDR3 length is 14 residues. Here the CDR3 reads CASSPGQGTGELFF. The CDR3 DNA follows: TGCGCCAGCAGTCCAGGACAGGGGACCGGGGAGCTGTTTTTT.

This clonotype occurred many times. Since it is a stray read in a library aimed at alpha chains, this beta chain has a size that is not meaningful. Here the CDR3 reads CASSARENEKLFF. CDR3 sequence (DNA): TGTGCCAGCAGCGCCAGGGAGAATGAAAAACTGTTTTTT. This chain uses TRBV7-9 with TRBJ1-4, with D maybe TRBD1 (5 bases). Germline CDR1 and CDR2: SEHNR and FQNEAQ (reference sequence). This CDR3 contains 13 residues. V was shortened by 5 bases and J by 5 bases, with 9 bases between the two germline ends.

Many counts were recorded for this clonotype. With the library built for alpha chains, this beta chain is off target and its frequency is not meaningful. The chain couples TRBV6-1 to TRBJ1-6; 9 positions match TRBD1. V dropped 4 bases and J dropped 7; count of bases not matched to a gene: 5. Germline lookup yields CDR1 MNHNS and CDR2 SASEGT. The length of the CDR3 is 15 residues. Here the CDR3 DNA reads TGTGCCAGCAGTGGGGGACAGGGCGACAATTCACCCCTCCACTTT. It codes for CASSGGQGDNSPLHF.

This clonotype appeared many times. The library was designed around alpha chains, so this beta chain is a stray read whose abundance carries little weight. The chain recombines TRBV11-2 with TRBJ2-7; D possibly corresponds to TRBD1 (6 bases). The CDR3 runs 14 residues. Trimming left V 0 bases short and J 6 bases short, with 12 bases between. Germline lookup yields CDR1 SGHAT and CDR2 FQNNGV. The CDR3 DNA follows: TGTGCCAGCAGCTTAGAGGGGGCTTTGGGCGAGCAGTACGTC. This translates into CASSLEGALGEQYV.

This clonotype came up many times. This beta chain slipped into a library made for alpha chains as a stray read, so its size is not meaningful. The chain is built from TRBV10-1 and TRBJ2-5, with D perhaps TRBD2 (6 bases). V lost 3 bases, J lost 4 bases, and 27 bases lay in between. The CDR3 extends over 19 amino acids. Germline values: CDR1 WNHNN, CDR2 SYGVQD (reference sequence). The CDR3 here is CASSEGGPRGTPRAETQYF. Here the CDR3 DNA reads TGCGCCAGCAGTGAAGGAGGGCCCCGAGGGACCCCCAGGGCAGAGACCCAGTACTTC.

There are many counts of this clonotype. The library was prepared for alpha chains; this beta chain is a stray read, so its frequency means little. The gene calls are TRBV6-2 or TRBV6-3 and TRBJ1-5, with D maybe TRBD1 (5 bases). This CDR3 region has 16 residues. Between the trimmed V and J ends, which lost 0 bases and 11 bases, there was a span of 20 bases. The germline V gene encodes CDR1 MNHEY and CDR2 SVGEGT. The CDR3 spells CASSYSIPGGGGSQHF. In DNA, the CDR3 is TGTGCCAGCAGTTACTCGATTCCCGGTGGGGGAGGGTCCCAGCATTTT.

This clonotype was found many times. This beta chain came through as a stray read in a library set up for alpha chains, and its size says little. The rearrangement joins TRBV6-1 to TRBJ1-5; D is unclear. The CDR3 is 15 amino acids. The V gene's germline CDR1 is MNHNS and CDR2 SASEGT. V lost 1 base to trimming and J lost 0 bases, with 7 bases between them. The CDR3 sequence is CASSEGGGSNQPQHF. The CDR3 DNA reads TGTGCCAGCAGTGAAGGGGGAGGTAGCAATCAGCCCCAGCATTTT.

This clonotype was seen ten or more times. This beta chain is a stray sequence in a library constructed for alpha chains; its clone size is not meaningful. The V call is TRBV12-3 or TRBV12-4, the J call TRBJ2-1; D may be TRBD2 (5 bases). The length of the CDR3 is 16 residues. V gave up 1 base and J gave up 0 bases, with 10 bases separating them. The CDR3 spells CASSLGTGLSYNEQFF. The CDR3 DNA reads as TGTGCCAGCAGTTTAGGGACTGGCCTCTCCTACAATGAGCAGTTCTTC.

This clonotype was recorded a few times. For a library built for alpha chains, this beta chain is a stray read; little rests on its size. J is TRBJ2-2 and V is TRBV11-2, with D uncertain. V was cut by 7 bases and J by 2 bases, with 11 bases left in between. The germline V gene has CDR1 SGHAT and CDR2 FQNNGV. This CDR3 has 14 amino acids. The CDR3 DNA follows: TGTGCCAGCACCCCGGGTCTAAACACCGGGGAGCTGTTTTTT. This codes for CASTPGLNTGELFF.

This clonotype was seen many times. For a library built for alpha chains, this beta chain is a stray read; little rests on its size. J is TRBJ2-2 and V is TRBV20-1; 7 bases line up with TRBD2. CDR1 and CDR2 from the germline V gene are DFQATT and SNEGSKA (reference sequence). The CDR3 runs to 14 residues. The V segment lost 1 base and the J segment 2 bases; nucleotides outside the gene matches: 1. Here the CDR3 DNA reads TGCAGTGCTAGAGCTAGCGGCAACACCGGGGAGCTGTTTTTT. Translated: CSARASGNTGELFF.

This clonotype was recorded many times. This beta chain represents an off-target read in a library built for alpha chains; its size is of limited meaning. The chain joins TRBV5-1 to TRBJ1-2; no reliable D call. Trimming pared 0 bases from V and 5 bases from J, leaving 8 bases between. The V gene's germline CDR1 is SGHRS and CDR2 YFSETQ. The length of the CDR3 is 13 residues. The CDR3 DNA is TGCGCCAGCAGCTTGGCCGGGGAATATGGCTACACCTTC. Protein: CASSLAGEYGYTF. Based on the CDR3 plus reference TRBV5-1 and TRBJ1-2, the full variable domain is KAGVTQTPRYLIKTRGQQVTLSCSPISGHRSVSWYQQTPGQGLQFLFEYFSETQRNKGNFPGRFSGRQFSNSRSEMNVSTLELGDSALYLCASSLAGEYGYTFGSGTRLTVV.

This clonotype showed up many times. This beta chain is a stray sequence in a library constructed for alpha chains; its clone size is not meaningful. CDR3 sequence reads: CASSDRGPAKNIQYF. CDR3 in DNA: TGTGCCAGCAGTGACAGGGGGCCGGCCAAAAACATTCAGTACTTC. The chain combines TRBV2 with TRBJ2-4; 8 nucleotides line up with TRBD1. The CDR3 has 15 amino acids. Per germline, CDR1 SNHLY and CDR2 FYNNEI. After removal of 3 bases from V and 1 base from J, the junction contained 2 bases not matched to a gene.

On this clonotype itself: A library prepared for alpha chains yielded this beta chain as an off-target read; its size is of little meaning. Here the CDR3 DNA reads TGCGCCAGCAGCTTTCAGTACTACGAGCAGTACGTC. This translates into CASSFQYYEQYV. V is TRBV5-1 and J is TRBJ2-7, with D uncertain. CDR1 is SGHRS and CDR2 is YFSETQ in the germline V gene. The CDR3 is 12 residues long. The ends were cut back, 2 bases at V and 3 bases at J, with 6 bases in the middle.

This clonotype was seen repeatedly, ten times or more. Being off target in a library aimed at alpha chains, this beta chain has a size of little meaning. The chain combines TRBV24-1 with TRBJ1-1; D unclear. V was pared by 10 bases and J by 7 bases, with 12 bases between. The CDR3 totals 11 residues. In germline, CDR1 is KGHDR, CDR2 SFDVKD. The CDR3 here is CATGVGDEAFF. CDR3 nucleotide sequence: TGTGCCACTGGAGTCGGCGATGAAGCTTTCTTT.

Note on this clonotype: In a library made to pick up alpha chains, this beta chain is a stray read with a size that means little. In DNA, the CDR3 is TGTGCCAGCAGTCCTGTTAAGAACACCGGGGAGCTGTTTTTT. Translation gives CASSPVKNTGELFF. The chain links TRBV6-6 to TRBJ2-2; D remains unclear. V dropped 5 bases and J dropped 1 base, with 8 bases sitting between them. Germline V lookup: CDR1 MNHNY, CDR2 SVGAGI (reference sequence). This CDR3 is 14 amino acids long.

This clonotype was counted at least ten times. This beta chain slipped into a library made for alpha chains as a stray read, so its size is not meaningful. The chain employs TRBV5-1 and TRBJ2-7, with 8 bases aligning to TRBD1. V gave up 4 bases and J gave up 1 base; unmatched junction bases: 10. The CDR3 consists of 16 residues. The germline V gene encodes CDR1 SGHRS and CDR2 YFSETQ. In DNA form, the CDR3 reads TGCGCCAGCAGCATGAAAGGGCGACAGGGGTCCTACGAGCAGTACTTC. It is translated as CASSMKGRQGSYEQYF. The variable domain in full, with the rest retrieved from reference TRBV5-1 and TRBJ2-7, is KAGVTQTPRYLIKTRGQQVTLSCSPISGHRSVSWYQQTPGQGLQFLFEYFSETQRNKGNFPGRFSGRQFSNSRSEMNVSTLELGDSALYLCASSMKGRQGSYEQYFGPGTRLTVT.

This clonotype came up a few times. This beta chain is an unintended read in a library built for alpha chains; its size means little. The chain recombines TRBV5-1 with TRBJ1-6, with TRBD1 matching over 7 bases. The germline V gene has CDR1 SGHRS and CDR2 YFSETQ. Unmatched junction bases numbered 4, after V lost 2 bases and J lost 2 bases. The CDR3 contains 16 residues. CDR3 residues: CASSLTGDTYNSPLHF. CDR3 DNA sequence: TGCGCCAGCAGCTTAACAGGGGATACCTATAATTCACCCCTCCACTTT.

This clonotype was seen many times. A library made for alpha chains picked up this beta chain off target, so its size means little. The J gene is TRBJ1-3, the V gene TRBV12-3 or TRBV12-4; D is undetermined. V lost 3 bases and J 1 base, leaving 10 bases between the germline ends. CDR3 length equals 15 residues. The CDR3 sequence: CASSFRRPSGNTIYF. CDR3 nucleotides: TGTGCCAGCAGTTTTCGTCGGCCTTCTGGAAACACCATATATTTT.

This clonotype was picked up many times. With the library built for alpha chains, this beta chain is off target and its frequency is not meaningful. The CDR3 DNA is TGCGCCAGCAGTCACCTCAGGGATAGGGATGAAAAACTGTTTTTT. This translates into CASSHLRDRDEKLFF. This rearrangement joins TRBV23-1 to TRBJ1-4, with D maybe TRBD1 (5 bases). TRBV23-1 is placed among ORFs of uncertain function. The germline V and J ends were trimmed by 3 bases and 6 bases, with 14 bases remaining between them. The CDR3 extends over 15 amino acids.